The 21 T cell receptor beta chains below come from one sample, sequenced in a study of blood T cell repertoires in COVID-19. Libraries were prepared by immunoSEQ multiplex PCR; TCRdb keeps only in-frame clonotypes and omits some of them. Among 150,000 to 200,000 clones listed, about 84% were seen once. Sequencing was done on a sample of peripheral blood. The origin of the receptors is a woman aged 25 to 39 with acute or convalescent COVID-19.

This rearrangement joins TRBV11-3 to TRBJ2-3, with 7 bases matching TRBD2. Germline V gene data show CDR1 as SGHNT and CDR2 as YENEEA. V trimming: 2 bases; J trimming: 2 bases; junction bases outside the gene matches: 7. The CDR3 spans 16 residues. The CDR3 DNA is TGTGCCAGCAGCTTACGCGGGGGAGGATACACAGATACGCAGTATTTT. Encoded protein: CASSLRGGGYTDTQYF.

V and J are TRBV27 and TRBJ1-6; maybe TRBD1 (5 bases). Germline V CDR1 and CDR2: MNHEY, SMNVEV (reference sequence). This CDR3 contains 17 residues. With 11 bases removed from V and 7 bases from J, the gap between germline ends came to 27 bases. The CDR3 nucleotides are TGTGCCTCGGGAGGTGGGCGAGGGGTTCCCCAAAATTCACCCCTCCACTTT. Its translation is CASGGGRGVPQNSPLHF.

The chain joins TRBV3-1 (or the pseudogene TRBV3-2) to TRBJ1-2; no clear D. Germline V lookup: CDR1 LGHDT, CDR2 YNNKEL (reference sequence). This CDR3 spans 13 amino acids. V lost 0 bases and J lost 7, with 9 bases in between. CDR3 sequence (DNA): TGTGCCAGCAGCCAAGACCCGGGTTTTGGCTACACCTTC. This translates into CASSQDPGFGYTF.

This chain links TRBV7-2 with TRBJ1-5, with a weak D call TRBD1 (6 bases). Germline values: CDR1 SGHTA, CDR2 FQGNSA. This CDR3 has 16 residues. V lost 1 base to trimming and J lost 7 bases, with 17 bases between them. CDR3 nucleotide sequence: TGTGCCAGCAGCTTAGTCGGACAGTCTGTGGGCCAGCCCCAGCATTTT. Amino acids: CASSLVGQSVGQPQHF.

The CDR3 DNA reads as TGTGCGGGAGGGGACAGGTATAATTCACCCCTCCACTTT. Translating it yields CAGGDRYNSPLHF. The chain has TRBV28 and TRBJ1-6; 8 bases are a match to TRBD1. The CDR3 has 13 residues. From germline, CDR1 is MDHEN and CDR2 SYDVKM.

CDR3 residues: CASSLGRGNQPQHF. CDR3 DNA sequence: TGTGCCAGCAGCTTAGGCAGGGGCAATCAGCCCCAGCATTTT. The rearrangement uses TRBV7-2 and TRBJ1-5; D possibly corresponds to TRBD1 (5 bases). Germline loops: CDR1 SGHTA, CDR2 FQGNSA. The germline V and J ends were trimmed by 1 base and 2 bases, with 6 bases remaining between them. CDR3 size: 14 residues.

In this sample, this clone turned up a few times. This rearrangement joins TRBV24-1 to TRBJ1-5; 7 bases fit TRBD1. This CDR3 has 15 amino acids. Per germline, CDR1 KGHDR and CDR2 SFDVKD. J lost 4 bases, V lost 5 bases, and 7 bases had no gene match. The CDR3 coding sequence is TGTGCCACCAGTGGCGGGGACAGCACGAATCAGCCCCAGCATTTT. The encoded protein is CATSGGDSTNQPQHF.

V is TRBV5-1 and J is TRBJ1-2, with TRBD1 matching 9 bases. With V trimmed by 0 bases and J by 8 bases, 5 bases remained unmatched. This CDR3 is 14 amino acids long. Germline assignment: CDR1 SGHRS and CDR2 YFSETQ. The CDR3, as DNA: TGCGCCAGCAGCTTGGCCGGGACAGGGAACGGCTACACCTTC. Translated: CASSLAGTGNGYTF.

The CDR3 protein is CASRGTANTEAFF. CDR3 nucleotide sequence: TGCGCCAGCCGCGGGACGGCGAACACTGAAGCTTTCTTT. The rearrangement links TRBV10-2 to TRBJ1-1; a weak D match, TRBD1 (5 bases). V gave up 8 bases and J gave up 1 base, with 11 bases separating them. The CDR3 length is 13 residues. Germline V CDR1 and CDR2: WSHSY, SAAADI.

This clone was seen once. The gene calls are TRBV27 and TRBJ1-4; 10 nucleotides match TRBD1. This CDR3 has 16 amino acids. V trimming: 3 bases; J trimming: 8 bases; junction bases outside the gene matches: 9. Germline CDR1 reads MNHEY; CDR2 reads SMNVEV (reference sequence). The CDR3 region is CASSLGTGVFLEKLFF. CDR3 DNA: TGTGCCAGCAGTTTGGGGACAGGGGTTTTTTTGGAAAAACTGTTTTTT.

The CDR3 DNA follows: TGTGCCAGTTCCCCAAACCAAGAGACCCAGTACTTC. As protein: CASSPNQETQYF. The V gene is TRBV19, the J gene TRBJ2-5; D call uncertain. Germline CDR1 reads LNHDA; CDR2 reads SQIVND (reference sequence). The CDR3 extends over 12 amino acids. V was trimmed by 8 bases and J by 0 bases, leaving 7 bases between them.

The V gene is TRBV27, the J gene TRBJ1-5; unclear D gene. V was trimmed by 8 bases and J by 4 bases, leaving 18 bases between them. Germline CDR1 reads MNHEY; CDR2 reads SMNVEV (reference sequence). The CDR3 runs 15 residues. CDR3 nucleotide sequence: TGTGCCAGCGGCGTTAGGAGAACTGCGAATCAGCCCCAGCATTTT. Its translation: CASGVRRTANQPQHF.

The rearrangement links TRBV13 to TRBJ1-3; 11 bases are a match to TRBD1. CDR1 is PRHDT, CDR2 FYEKMQ, per germline (reference sequence). V lost 6 bases, J lost 4 bases, and 5 bases stayed unmatched. The CDR3 sequence is 15 residues long. In DNA, the CDR3 is TGTGCCAGCAGGGGACAGGGGGTGGAAGGAAACACCATATATTTT. It codes for CASRGQGVEGNTIYF.

This sequence joins TRBV19 and TRBJ2-7; TRBD1 matches at 8 bases. With 6 bases clipped from V and 5 bases from J, the junction kept 9 bases outside the gene matches. CDR1 is LNHDA, CDR2 SQIVND, per germline (reference sequence). There are 14 residues in the CDR3. This CDR3 reads CASSLDRGTDEQYF. Here the CDR3 DNA reads TGTGCCAGTAGCCTTGACAGGGGAACTGACGAGCAGTACTTC. The complete variable domain, with remaining parts taken from reference TRBV19 and TRBJ2-7, reads DGGITQSPKYLFRKEGQNVTLSCEQNLNHDAMYWYRQDPGQGLRLIYYSQIVNDFQKGDIAEGYSVSREKKESFPLTVTSAQKNPTAFYLCASSLDRGTDEQYFGPGTRLTVT.

This clone was seen a handful of times. This chain joins TRBV11-2 and TRBJ1-3, with TRBD1 identical over 9 bases. The CDR3 loop spans 18 amino acids. CDR1 and CDR2 from the germline V gene are SGHAT and FQNNGV. The V gene end was trimmed by 3 bases and the J gene end by 3 bases; junction bases not matched to a gene: 12. CDR3 coding DNA: TGTGCCAGCAGCTTCACTCGTCGGACAGGGGAGGGTGGAAACACCATATATTTT. Translating gives CASSFTRRTGEGGNTIYF.

This clone was counted only a few times. This sequence joins TRBV30 and TRBJ2-5; D remains ambiguous. Trimming removed 3 bases from V and 3 bases from J, with 8 bases in between. From germline, CDR1 is GTSNPN and CDR2 SVGIG (reference sequence). The CDR3 extends over 12 amino acids. The CDR3, as DNA: TGTGCCTGGAGCCCACGCGAAGAGACCCAGTACTTC. It specifies CAWSPREETQYF.

The V call is TRBV2, the J call TRBJ2-4; D may be TRBD2 (6 bases). Germline lookup yields CDR1 SNHLY and CDR2 FYNNEI. This CDR3 region has 15 residues. The V and J ends lost 6 bases and 0 bases respectively, with 12 bases between them. The CDR3 DNA reads as TGTGCCAGCAGAAACGGGAGAATAGCCAAAAACATTCAGTACTTC. Translation: CASRNGRIAKNIQYF.

With regard to this clone: Germline and junction disagree at one end, which may indicate a read error. The chain uses TRBV3-1 (or the pseudogene TRBV3-2) and TRBJ2-1; a possible D gene is TRBD1 (5 bases). The CDR3 loop spans 15 amino acids. The germline V gene has CDR1 LGHDT and CDR2 YNNKEL (reference sequence). CDR3 sequence reads: CASRQARVKADEQFF. The CDR3 DNA is TGTGCCAGCAGGCAAGCCAGGGTTAAGGCCGATGAGCAGTTCTTC.

The genes are TRBV28 and TRBJ1-1, with TRBD1 matching 8 bases. V lost 6 bases, J lost 0 bases, and 9 bases stayed unmatched. The CDR3 length is 16 residues. The germline V gene has CDR1 MDHEN and CDR2 SYDVKM. The CDR3 DNA is TGTGCCAGCAGGACTGACAGGGGACTCATGAACACTGAAGCTTTCTTT. Amino acids: CASRTDRGLMNTEAFF.

The chain combines TRBV9 with TRBJ1-2; maybe TRBD1 (5 bases). CDR3 length equals 15 residues. V lost 1 base and J lost 3, with 13 bases in between. Per germline, CDR1 SGDLS and CDR2 YYNGEE. CDR3 in amino acids: CASSVSDSTYYGYTF. The CDR3 nucleotides are TGTGCCAGCAGCGTATCCGACAGCACCTACTATGGCTACACCTTC.

By sample share, this clone is medium-sized. This rearrangement joins TRBV7-3 to TRBJ1-1, with D unclear. V lost 5 bases and J lost 3, with 13 bases in between. This CDR3 region has 14 residues. Looked up from germline, CDR1 is SGHTA and CDR2 is FQGTGA. CDR3 in amino acids: CASSPIGGDTEAFF. The CDR3 DNA is TGTGCCAGCAGCCCGATTGGCGGGGACACTGAAGCTTTCTTT.